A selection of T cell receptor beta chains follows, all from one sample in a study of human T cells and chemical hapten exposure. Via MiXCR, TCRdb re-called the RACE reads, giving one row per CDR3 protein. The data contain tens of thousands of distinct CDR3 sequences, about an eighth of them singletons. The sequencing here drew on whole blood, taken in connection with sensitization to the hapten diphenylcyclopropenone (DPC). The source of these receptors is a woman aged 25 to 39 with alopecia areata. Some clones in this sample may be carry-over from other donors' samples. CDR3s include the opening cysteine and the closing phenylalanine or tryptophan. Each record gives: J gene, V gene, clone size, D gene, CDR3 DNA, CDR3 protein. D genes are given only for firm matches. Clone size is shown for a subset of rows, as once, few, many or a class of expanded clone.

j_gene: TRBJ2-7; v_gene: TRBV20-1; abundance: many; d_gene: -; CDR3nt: TGCAGTGCTCCGCCAGTTTCCTTACCCTACGAGCAGTACTTC; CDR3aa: CSAPPVSLPYEQYF
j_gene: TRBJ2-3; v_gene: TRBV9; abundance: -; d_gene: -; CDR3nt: TGTGCCAGCAGCCTCGAACCGGGACGCCCGGATACGCAGTATTTT; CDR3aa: CASSLEPGRPDTQYF
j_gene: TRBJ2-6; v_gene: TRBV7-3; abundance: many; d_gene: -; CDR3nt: TGTGCCAGCAGCTTAATTGGTTCAGCCCGAAGCTCTGGGGCCAACGTCCTGACTTTC; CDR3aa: CASSLIGSARSSGANVLTF
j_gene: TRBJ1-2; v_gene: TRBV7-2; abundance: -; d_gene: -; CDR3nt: TGTGCCAGCAGCTTAGGTCCCCTTTTGACAGGATTAGCTAACTATGGCTACACCTTC; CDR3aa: CASSLGPLLTGLANYGYTF
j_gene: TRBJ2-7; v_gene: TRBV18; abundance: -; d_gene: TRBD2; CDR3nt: TGTGCCAGCTCACCACCAGGCCGGGAGGGCCTCGGCGAGCAGTACTTC; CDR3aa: CASSPPGREGLGEQYF
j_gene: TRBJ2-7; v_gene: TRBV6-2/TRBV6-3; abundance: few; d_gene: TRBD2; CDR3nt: TGTGCCAGCACTTATCCTAGCGGGAGAGGCTACGAGCAGTACTTC; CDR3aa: CASTYPSGRGYEQYF
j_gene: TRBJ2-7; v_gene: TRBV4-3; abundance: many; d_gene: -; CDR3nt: TGCGCCAGCAGCCAGCTTCCCGGTGGGGGCACCTACGAGCAGTACTTC; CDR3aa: CASSQLPGGGTYEQYF
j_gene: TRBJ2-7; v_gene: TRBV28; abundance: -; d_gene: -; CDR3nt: TGTGCCAGCAGTAACACCGAGCAGTACTTC; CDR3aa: CASSNTEQYF
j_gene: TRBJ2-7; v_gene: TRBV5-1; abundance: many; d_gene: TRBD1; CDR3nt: TGCGCCAGCAGCCGGGACAGTGGGGAGCAGTACTTC; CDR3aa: CASSRDSGEQYF
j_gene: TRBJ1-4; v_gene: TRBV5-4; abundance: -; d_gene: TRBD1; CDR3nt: TGTGCCAGCAGCTGGGGACAGAATGAAAAACTGTTTTTT; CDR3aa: CASSWGQNEKLFF
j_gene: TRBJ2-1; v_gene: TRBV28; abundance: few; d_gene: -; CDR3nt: TGTGCCAGCAGTTTCAGGGGGAGGGCCCCCAATGAGCAGTTCTTC; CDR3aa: CASSFRGRAPNEQFF
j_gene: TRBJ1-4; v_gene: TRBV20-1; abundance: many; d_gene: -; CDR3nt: TGCAGTGCCCGGGGGGACATTGATGAAAAACTGTTTTTT; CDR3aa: CSARGDIDEKLFF
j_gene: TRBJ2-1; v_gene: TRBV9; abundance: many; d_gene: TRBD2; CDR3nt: TGTGCCAGCAGCGTAAAGGGACTAGCGGGAGTGTATGAGCAGTTCTTC; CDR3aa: CASSVKGLAGVYEQFF
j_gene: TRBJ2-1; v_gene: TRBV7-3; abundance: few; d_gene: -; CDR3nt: TGTGCCAGCAGCTTAGGGGGGCTGCGGGAGCAGTTCTTC; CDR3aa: CASSLGGLREQFF
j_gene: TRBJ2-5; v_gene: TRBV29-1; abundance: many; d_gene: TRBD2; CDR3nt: TGCAGCGTTTTAGCGGGAGCAGGGGAGACCCAGTACTTC; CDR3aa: CSVLAGAGETQYF
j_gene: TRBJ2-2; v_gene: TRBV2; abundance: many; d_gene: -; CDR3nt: TGTGCCAGCAGTGAACGGACGAACACCGGGGAGCTGTTTTTT; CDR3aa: CASSERTNTGELFF
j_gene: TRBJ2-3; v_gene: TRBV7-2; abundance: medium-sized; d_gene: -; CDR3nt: TGTGCCAGCAGCTTAGGTATAAGGGTTAGCACAGATACGCAGTATTTT; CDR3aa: CASSLGIRVSTDTQYF
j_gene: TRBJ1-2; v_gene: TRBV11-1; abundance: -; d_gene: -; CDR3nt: TGTGCCAGCAGCTTAAACAGGGAAGCTAACTATGGCTACACCTTC; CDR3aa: CASSLNREANYGYTF
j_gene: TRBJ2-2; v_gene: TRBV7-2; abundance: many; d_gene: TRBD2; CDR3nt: TGTGCCAGCAGCTTCACTAGCGCCGGGGAGCTGTTTTTT; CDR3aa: CASSFTSAGELFF
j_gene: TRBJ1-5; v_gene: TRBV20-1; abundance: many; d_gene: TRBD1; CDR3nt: TGCAGTGCTAGATTATCGGGGAGGGGGCCTGAAAGCAATCAGCCCCAGCATTTT; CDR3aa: CSARLSGRGPESNQPQHF
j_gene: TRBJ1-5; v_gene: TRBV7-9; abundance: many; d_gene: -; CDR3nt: TGTGCCAGCAGCTTATCATCGGTGAATCAGCCCCAGCATTTT; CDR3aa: CASSLSSVNQPQHF
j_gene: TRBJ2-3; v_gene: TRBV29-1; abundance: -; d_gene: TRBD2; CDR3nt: TGCAGCGCCCTCATTGGGACTAGCGGGGCTACAGATACGCAGTATTTT; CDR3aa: CSALIGTSGATDTQYF
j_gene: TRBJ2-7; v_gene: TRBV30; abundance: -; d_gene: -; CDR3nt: TGTGCCTGGAGTTGGACGGCCAAGAGCGAGCAGTACTTC; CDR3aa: CAWSWTAKSEQYF
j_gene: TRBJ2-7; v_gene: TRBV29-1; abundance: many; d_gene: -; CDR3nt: TGCAGCGTTGAAGTGTCACTTAGCGAGCAGTACTTC; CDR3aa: CSVEVSLSEQYF
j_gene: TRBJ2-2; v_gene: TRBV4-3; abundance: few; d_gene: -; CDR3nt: TGCGCCAGCAGCCAAGATCCCTCCACGCACACCGGGGAGCTGTTTTTT; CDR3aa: CASSQDPSTHTGELFF
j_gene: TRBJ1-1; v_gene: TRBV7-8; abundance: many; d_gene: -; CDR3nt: TGTGCCAGCAGCTTAGCTTGGGGGGTCGCACAGTCGAACACTGAAGCTTTCTTT; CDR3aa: CASSLAWGVAQSNTEAFF
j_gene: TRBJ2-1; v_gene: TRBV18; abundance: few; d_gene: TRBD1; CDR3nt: TGTGCCAGCTCACCCAAAGACAGGGCTTCCTACAATGAGCAGTTCTTC; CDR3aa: CASSPKDRASYNEQFF
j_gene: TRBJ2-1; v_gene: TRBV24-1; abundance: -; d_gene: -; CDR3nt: TGTGCCACCAGTGATTTGGACCGGGCAGAGCAGTTCTTC; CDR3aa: CATSDLDRAEQFF
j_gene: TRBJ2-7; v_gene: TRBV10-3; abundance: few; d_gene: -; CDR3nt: TGTGCCATCGCTGACGGATCCTACGAGCAGTACTTC; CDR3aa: CAIADGSYEQYF
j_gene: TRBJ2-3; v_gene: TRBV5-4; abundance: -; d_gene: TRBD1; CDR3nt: TGTGCCAGCAGCCAGGGACAGAGCACAGATACGCAGTATTTT; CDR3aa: CASSQGQSTDTQYF
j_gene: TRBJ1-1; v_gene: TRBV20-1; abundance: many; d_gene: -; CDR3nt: TGCAGTGCTCAAGGGAGCACTGAAGCTTTCTTT; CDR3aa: CSAQGSTEAFF
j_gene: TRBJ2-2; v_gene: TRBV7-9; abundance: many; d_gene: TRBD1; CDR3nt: TGTGCCAGCAGCTCCTCCGGGACAGCTTTCACCGGGGAGCTGTTTTTT; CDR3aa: CASSSSGTAFTGELFF
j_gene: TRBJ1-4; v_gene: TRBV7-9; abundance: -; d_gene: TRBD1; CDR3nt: TGTGCCAGCAGCGCGACAGGGAGTATATCTCCAACTAATGAAAAACTGTTTTTT; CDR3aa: CASSATGSISPTNEKLFF
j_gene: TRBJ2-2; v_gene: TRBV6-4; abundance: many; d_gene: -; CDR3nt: TGTGCCAGCAGTGATCGGAGCACCGGGGAGCTGTTTTTT; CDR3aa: CASSDRSTGELFF
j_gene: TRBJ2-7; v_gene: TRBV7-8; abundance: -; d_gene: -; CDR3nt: TGTGCCAGCAGCTTAACAGGGATAGGCACCCCCTACGAGCAGTACTTC; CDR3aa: CASSLTGIGTPYEQYF
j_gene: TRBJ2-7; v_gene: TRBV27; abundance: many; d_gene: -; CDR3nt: TGTGCCAGCAGTTTACGGTCTGGGGGCAACGAGCAGTACTTC; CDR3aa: CASSLRSGGNEQYF
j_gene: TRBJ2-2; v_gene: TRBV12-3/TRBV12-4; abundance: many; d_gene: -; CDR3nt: TGTGCCAGCAGTCCCGGTCCGAACACCGGGGAGCTGTTTTTT; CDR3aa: CASSPGPNTGELFF
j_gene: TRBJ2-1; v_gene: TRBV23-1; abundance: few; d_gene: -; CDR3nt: TGCGCCAGCAGGGCCGATCTTGAGCAGTTCTTC; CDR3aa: CASRADLEQFF
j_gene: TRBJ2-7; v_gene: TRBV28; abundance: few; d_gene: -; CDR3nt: TGTGCCAGCAGTTTTGTCACGGACTCGTACGAGCAGTACTTC; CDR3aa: CASSFVTDSYEQYF
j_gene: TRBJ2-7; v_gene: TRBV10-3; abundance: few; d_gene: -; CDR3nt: TGTGCCATCTGTGACCCTAACGGAAATAGCTTCTCCTACGAGCAGTACTTC; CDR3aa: CAICDPNGNSFSYEQYF